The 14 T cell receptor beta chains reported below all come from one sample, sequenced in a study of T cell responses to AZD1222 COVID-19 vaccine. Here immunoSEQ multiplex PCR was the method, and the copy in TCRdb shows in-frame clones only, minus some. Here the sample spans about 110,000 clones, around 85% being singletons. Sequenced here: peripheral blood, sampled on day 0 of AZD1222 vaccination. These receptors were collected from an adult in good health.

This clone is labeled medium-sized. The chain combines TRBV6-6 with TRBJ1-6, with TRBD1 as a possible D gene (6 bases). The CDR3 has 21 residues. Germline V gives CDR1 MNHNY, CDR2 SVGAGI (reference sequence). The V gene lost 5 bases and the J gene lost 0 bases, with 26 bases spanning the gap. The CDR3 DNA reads TGTGCCAGCAGTCCCCGAGGGGGGCAGTTCCGCCTGAGCTCCTATAATTCACCCCTCCACTTT. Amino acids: CASSPRGGQFRLSSYNSPLHF.

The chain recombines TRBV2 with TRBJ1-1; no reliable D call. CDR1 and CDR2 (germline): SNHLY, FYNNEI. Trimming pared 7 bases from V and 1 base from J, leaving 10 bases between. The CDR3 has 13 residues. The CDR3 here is CASKTLPNTEAFF. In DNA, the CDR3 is TGTGCCAGCAAAACTCTACCGAACACTGAAGCTTTCTTT.

CDR3 nucleotide sequence: TGTGCCAGCAGTTCCGGGACAGAGAGAGCTTTCTTT. This sequence encodes CASSSGTERAFF. V gene TRBV28 combines with J gene TRBJ1-1; 7 nucleotides align to TRBD1. V lost 4 bases to trimming and J lost 10 bases; unmatched junction nucleotides: 6. CDR3 size: 12 residues. From germline, CDR1 is MDHEN and CDR2 SYDVKM.

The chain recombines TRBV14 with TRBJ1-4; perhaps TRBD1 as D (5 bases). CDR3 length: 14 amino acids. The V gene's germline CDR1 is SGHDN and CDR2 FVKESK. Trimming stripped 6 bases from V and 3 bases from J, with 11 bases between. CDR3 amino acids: CASRQSGANEKLFF. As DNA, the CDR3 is TGTGCCAGCAGGCAGTCGGGGGCTAATGAAAAACTGTTTTTT.

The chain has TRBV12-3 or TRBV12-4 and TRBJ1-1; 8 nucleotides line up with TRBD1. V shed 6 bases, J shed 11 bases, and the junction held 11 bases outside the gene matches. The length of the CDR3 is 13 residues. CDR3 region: CASSRGQGFRAFF. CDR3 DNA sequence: TGTGCCAGCAGCCGCGGACAGGGTTTCCGCGCTTTCTTT.

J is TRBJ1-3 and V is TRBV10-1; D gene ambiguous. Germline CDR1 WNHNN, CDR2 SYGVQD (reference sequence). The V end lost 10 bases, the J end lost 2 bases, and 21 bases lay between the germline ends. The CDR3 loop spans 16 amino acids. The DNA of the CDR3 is TGCGCCACTCAAAATACTTCGGGTCACGCTGGAAACACCATATATTTT. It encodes CATQNTSGHAGNTIYF.

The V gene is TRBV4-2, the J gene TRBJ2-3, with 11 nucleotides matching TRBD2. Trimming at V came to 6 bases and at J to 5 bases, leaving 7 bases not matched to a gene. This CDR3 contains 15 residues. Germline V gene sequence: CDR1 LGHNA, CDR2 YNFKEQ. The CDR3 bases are TGTGCCAGCAGTATACTAGCGGGGGAGGAAGATACGCAGTATTTT. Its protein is CASSILAGEEDTQYF.

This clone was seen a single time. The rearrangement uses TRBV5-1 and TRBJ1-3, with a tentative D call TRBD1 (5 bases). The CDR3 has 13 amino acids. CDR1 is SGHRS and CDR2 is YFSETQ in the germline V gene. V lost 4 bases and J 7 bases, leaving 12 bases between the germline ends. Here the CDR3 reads CASSPGPRNTIYF. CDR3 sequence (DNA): TGCGCCAGCAGCCCGGGGCCCCGCAACACCATATATTTT.

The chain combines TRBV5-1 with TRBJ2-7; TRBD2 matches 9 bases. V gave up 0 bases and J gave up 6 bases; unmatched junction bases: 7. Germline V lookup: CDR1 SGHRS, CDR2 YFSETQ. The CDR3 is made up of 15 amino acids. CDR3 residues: CASSLEVSSGAEQYF. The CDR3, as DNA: TGCGCCAGCAGCTTGGAGGTGTCTAGCGGGGCCGAGCAGTACTTC.

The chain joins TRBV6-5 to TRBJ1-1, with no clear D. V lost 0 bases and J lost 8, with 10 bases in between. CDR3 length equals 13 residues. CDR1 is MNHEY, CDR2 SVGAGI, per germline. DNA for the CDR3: TGTGCCAGCAGTTACTCCCCCTCCGGGGAAGCTTTCTTT. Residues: CASSYSPSGEAFF.

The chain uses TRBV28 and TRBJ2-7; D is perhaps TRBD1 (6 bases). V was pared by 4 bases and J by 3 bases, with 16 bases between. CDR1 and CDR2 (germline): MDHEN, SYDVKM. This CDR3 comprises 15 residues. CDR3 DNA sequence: TGTGCCAGCAGTTCAACAGGGTGGGGCGACTACGAGCAGTACTTC. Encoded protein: CASSSTGWGDYEQYF. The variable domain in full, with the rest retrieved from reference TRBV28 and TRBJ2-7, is DVKVTQSSRYLVKRTGEKVFLECVQDMDHENMFWYRQDPGLGLRLIYFSYDVKMKEKGDIPEGYSVSREKKERFSLILESASTNQTSMYLCASSSTGWGDYEQYFGPGTRLTVT.

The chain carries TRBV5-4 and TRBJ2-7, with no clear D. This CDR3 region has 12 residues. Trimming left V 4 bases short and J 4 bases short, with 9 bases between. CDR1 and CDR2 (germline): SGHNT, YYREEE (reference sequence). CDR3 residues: CASSPGGYEQYF. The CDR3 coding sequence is TGTGCCAGCAGCCCGGGTGGGTACGAGCAGTACTTC.

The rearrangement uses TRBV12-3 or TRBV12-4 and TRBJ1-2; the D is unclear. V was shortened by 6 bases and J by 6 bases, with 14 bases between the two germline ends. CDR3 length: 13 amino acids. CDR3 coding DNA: TGTGCCAGCAGCACCCAAGGCGCGGATGGCTACACCTTC. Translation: CASSTQGADGYTF.

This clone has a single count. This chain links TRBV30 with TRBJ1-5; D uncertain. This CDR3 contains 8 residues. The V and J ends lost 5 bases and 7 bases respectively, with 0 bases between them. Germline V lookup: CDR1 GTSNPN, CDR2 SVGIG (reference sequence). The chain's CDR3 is CAWQPQHF. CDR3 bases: TGTGCCTGGCAGCCCCAGCATTTT. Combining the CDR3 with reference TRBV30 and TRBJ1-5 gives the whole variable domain SQTIHQWPATLVQPVGSPLSLECTVEGTSNPNLYWYRQAAGRGLQLLFYSVGIGQISSEVPQNLSASRPQDRQFILSSKKLLLSDSGFYLCAWQPQHFGDGTRLSIL.